Included here is one T cell receptor beta chain sequence, with context. The record originates from a study of blood T cell repertoires in COVID-19. Whole-study context: Samples taken during acute and convalescent COVID-19 were collected in the United States, Italy and Spain. T cells, B-cell-depleted T cells, or PBMCs supplied cDNA or gDNA.

This CDR3 contains 13 residues. The germline gives CDR1 GTSNPN, CDR2 SVGIG (reference sequence). Trimming left V 3 bases short and J 0 bases short, with 9 bases between. Original handling: Researchers report that nucleated cell counts were estimated from reference gene primer amplification. Produced via immunoSEQ multiplex PCR; TCRdb's table is partial and in-frame only. V and J calls plus clone size are reproduced from that table; the DNA served to infer D and trimming. The sample records around 160,000 clones, around nine tenths being singletons. The sequence was collected from a man in his sixties with active or convalescent COVID-19. Sequencing was carried out using peripheral blood. V gene TRBV30 combines with J gene TRBJ2-7; possible D gene TRBD1, 5 bases. In DNA, the CDR3 is TGTGCCTGGAGAAGGCAGGGCTCCTACGAGCAGTACTTC. It yields the protein CAWRRQGSYEQYF.